The following is a T cell receptor (beta chain) sequence with its context. Its antigen is not known. This entry belongs to a study of cytomegalovirus exposure and HLA in healthy donors. Study-level information: A prior analysis found about 110 million unique TCR beta sequences from 150 million to 200 million T cells. Genetic ancestry analysis placed around four fifths of the 300 to 500 donors that were genotyped in the Caucasian-associated cluster.

Points from the study as a whole: Accurate prediction of most subjects' HLA-A and HLA-B alleles from TCR beta sequences was reported.

Germline V gene sequence: CDR1 MNHNS, CDR2 SASEGT. The CDR3 runs 15 residues. The PCR contained 60 Vbeta and 13 Jbeta primers. TCRdb keeps only in-frame clones here, not all; method: immunoSEQ multiplex PCR. Altogether 150,000 to 200,000 clones are present, around 80% being singletons, with the ten largest covering around 6.9%. The gene calls are TRBV6-1 and TRBJ2-5; D not certain. The DNA end is a closer match to TRBJ2-7, so the J assignment may be wrong. Sequenced material: PBMCs. The TCR was taken from a male donor in good health and CMV-seropositive. Here the CDR3 reads CASSEVASIRYEQYF. The CDR3 DNA is TGTGCCAGCAGTGAGGTCGCAAGTATCCGCTACGAGCAGTACTTC.